Below are 30 T cell receptor beta chains sequenced from a single sample in a study of blood T cell repertoires in COVID-19 (dated by TCRdb to the early 2020s). The method behind the library was the immunoSEQ multiplex PCR assay. Entries here come from immuneACCESS through TCRdb and include only in-frame sequences with V and J called. Some clones fail to appear in such tables; in the studies checked, an unresolved V gene covers under half of the shortfall, and the cause of the remainder is unknown. The sample table shows roughly 180,000 clones, and 88% are seen once. In total, the top ten clones hold 4% of the sample. Sequences were obtained from peripheral blood. Receptor source: a woman aged 30 to 39 with acute or convalescent COVID-19.

This clone was seen just once. The chain couples TRBV5-1 to TRBJ2-1; D possibly corresponds to TRBD2 (6 bases). V was trimmed by 0 bases and J by 12 bases, leaving 13 bases between them. The CDR3 length is 13 residues. Germline CDR1 SGHRS, CDR2 YFSETQ. CDR3 sequence: CASSLEGGPGQFF. DNA for the CDR3: TGCGCCAGCAGCTTGGAAGGAGGGCCCGGGCAGTTCTTC.

The CDR3 is CASSRTGTDSYEQYF. The CDR3 DNA follows: TGTGCCAGCAGTCGGACCGGGACTGACTCCTACGAGCAGTACTTC. The chain combines TRBV6-6 with TRBJ2-7, with D maybe TRBD2 (6 bases). The CDR3 length is 15 residues. CDR1 is MNHNY, CDR2 SVGAGI, per germline (reference sequence). The germline V and J ends were trimmed by 5 bases and 0 bases, with 14 bases remaining between them.

The rearrangement uses TRBV12-5 and TRBJ2-5, with a tentative D call TRBD1 (5 bases). Trimming took off 6 bases at V and 4 bases at J, with 12 bases between the two ends. The length of the CDR3 is 13 residues. The germline CDR1 and CDR2 sequences are LGHNT and FRNRAP. CDR3 DNA sequence: TGTGCTAGTGGCCAACAGGTCATAGAGACCCAGTACTTC. Amino acid sequence: CASGQQVIETQYF.

The sample holds one count of this clone. The V gene is TRBV5-4, the J gene TRBJ2-7; 10 bases match TRBD1. V gave up 2 bases and J gave up 6 bases; unmatched junction bases: 8. The V gene's germline CDR1 is SGHNT and CDR2 YYREEE (reference sequence). The CDR3 sequence is 15 residues long. The CDR3 coding sequence is TGTGCCAGCAGCTTCAGAGGGACAGGGGAAGCCGAGCAGTACTTC. Translation gives CASSFRGTGEAEQYF.

V usage is TRBV6-5 and J usage is TRBJ2-2; TRBD2 might be the D (5 bases). V lost 10 bases to trimming and J lost 6 bases, with 9 bases between them. This CDR3 has 11 amino acids. Germline CDR1 is MNHEY and CDR2 is SVGAGI. CDR3 coding DNA: TGTGCCACCCACGGGGCCGGGGAGCTGTTTTTT. It encodes CATHGAGELFF.

This clone was found once. The chain combines TRBV6-5 with TRBJ1-1; 9 nucleotides match TRBD1. V was pared by 4 bases and J by 10 bases, with 10 bases of the junction left unmatched. The CDR3 is 14 residues long. The germline V gene has CDR1 MNHEY and CDR2 SVGAGI. The CDR3 reads CASSSTDRGWRAFF. In DNA, the CDR3 is TGTGCCAGCAGTTCTACCGACAGGGGGTGGCGAGCTTTCTTT.

The chain uses TRBV2 and TRBJ1-1; 7 positions match TRBD1. Unmatched junction bases numbered 10, after V lost 7 bases and J lost 5 bases. CDR3 length equals 14 residues. Germline V gene data show CDR1 as SNHLY and CDR2 as FYNNEI. The CDR3 sequence: CASKAGGGWTEAFF. In nucleotides, the CDR3 is TGTGCCAGCAAAGCAGGGGGAGGATGGACTGAAGCTTTCTTT. The entire variable domain, with the rest obtained from reference TRBV2 and TRBJ1-1, is as follows: EPEVTQTPSHQVTQMGQEVILRCVPISNHLYFYWYRQILGQKVEFLVSFYNNEISEKSEIFDDQFSVERPDGSNFTLKIRSTKLEDSAMYFCASKAGGGWTEAFFGQGTRLTVV.

This clone turned up a few times. The CDR3 bases are TGTGCCAGCAGCCAAGCAAAGGGCAGGGGGGACGAAAAACTGTTTTTT. It yields the protein CASSQAKGRGDEKLFF. The rearrangement joins TRBV3-1 (or the pseudogene TRBV3-2) to TRBJ1-4, with TRBD1 identical over 7 bases. Trimming at V came to 1 base and at J to 8 bases, leaving 10 bases not matched to a gene. There are 16 residues in the CDR3. The V gene's germline CDR1 is LGHDT and CDR2 YNNKEL (reference sequence).

As DNA, the CDR3 is TGTGCCAGCAGTTTCGCTACCGTCGAGACCCAGTACTTC. Encoded protein: CASSFATVETQYF. The chain couples TRBV28 to TRBJ2-5; D is unclear. CDR1 is MDHEN, CDR2 SYDVKM, per germline. V was trimmed by 3 bases and J by 5 bases, leaving 10 bases between them. The CDR3 has 13 residues.

This chain links TRBV11-3 with TRBJ2-3; 9 nucleotides line up with TRBD2. The V gene end was trimmed by 5 bases and the J gene end by 0 bases; junction bases not matched to a gene: 9. The germline V gene has CDR1 SGHNT and CDR2 YENEEA. This CDR3 comprises 17 residues. CDR3 bases: TGTGCCAGCAGCACTTGGGCGCGGGAGGGGAGCACAGATACGCAGTATTTT. Its translation is CASSTWAREGSTDTQYF.

The V gene is TRBV6-5, the J gene TRBJ1-4; perhaps TRBD1 as D (5 bases). The CDR3 runs 15 residues. V lost 0 bases, J lost 10 bases, and 15 bases lay in between. Per germline, CDR1 MNHEY and CDR2 SVGAGI. In DNA, the CDR3 is TGTGCCAGCAGTTACTCGGCCAGGGTAAAAGGAAAACTGTTTTTT. This gives the protein CASSYSARVKGKLFF.

V usage is TRBV28 and J usage is TRBJ2-7; possible D gene TRBD2, 6 bases. The CDR3 contains 15 residues. V shed 3 bases and J shed 3 bases, with 15 bases lying between them. Germline CDR1 is MDHEN and CDR2 is SYDVKM. CDR3 in DNA: TGTGCCAGCAGTTTCGGCGGGGTAACCCTCTACGAGCAGTACTTC. It encodes CASSFGGVTLYEQYF. The full variable domain, with the rest looked up from reference TRBV28 and TRBJ2-7, is DVKVTQSSRYLVKRTGEKVFLECVQDMDHENMFWYRQDPGLGLRLIYFSYDVKMKEKGDIPEGYSVSREKKERFSLILESASTNQTSMYLCASSFGGVTLYEQYFGPGTRLTVT.

This chain joins TRBV6-5 and TRBJ2-2; D might be TRBD1 (6 bases). The ends were cut back, 8 bases at V and 6 bases at J, with 13 bases in the middle. The CDR3 length is 13 residues. Germline loops: CDR1 MNHEY, CDR2 SVGAGI. The CDR3 nucleotides read TGTGCCAGCTCGGGACCAGGGGCCGGGGAGCTGTTTTTT. Its translation: CASSGPGAGELFF.

The V gene is TRBV30, the J gene TRBJ1-2; 11 nucleotides line up with TRBD1. The CDR3 spans 14 residues. Germline trimming cut 3 bases from V and 3 bases from J; bases unmatched to any gene: 3. The germline gives CDR1 GTSNPN, CDR2 SVGIG (reference sequence). The CDR3 bases are TGTGCCTGGAGCGGGGGACAGGGGGACTATGGCTACACCTTC. Translation gives CAWSGGQGDYGYTF.

The rearrangement joins TRBV24-1 to TRBJ2-5; perhaps TRBD2 as D (6 bases). There are 16 residues in the CDR3. The germline gives CDR1 KGHDR, CDR2 SFDVKD. Trimming shortened V by 5 bases and J by 1 base, and 16 bases separated the two germline ends. In DNA form, the CDR3 reads TGTGCCACCAGTGGGGGGGACTCGGTGCTCCAAGAGACCCAGTACTTC. Its translation is CATSGGDSVLQETQYF.

The chain combines TRBV7-8 with TRBJ2-5, with D possibly being TRBD2 (5 bases). This CDR3 has 12 amino acids. Looked up from germline, CDR1 is SGHVS and CDR2 is FQNEAQ. The V and J ends lost 9 bases and 2 bases respectively, with 10 bases between them. In DNA form, the CDR3 reads TGTGCCAGTAAGTCGGGACAAGAGACCCAGTACTTC. Its translation is CASKSGQETQYF.

This chain joins TRBV29-1 and TRBJ2-1; D ambiguous. This CDR3 region has 13 residues. V was shortened by 5 bases and J by 0 bases, with 8 bases between the two germline ends. Germline CDR1 SQVTM, CDR2 ANQGSEA. CDR3 coding DNA: TGCAGCGTTAACTCCGGCTCCTACAATGAGCAGTTCTTC. This codes for CSVNSGSYNEQFF.

The chain links TRBV5-6 to TRBJ2-7; unclear D gene. Germline V gene lookup returns CDR1 SGHDT and CDR2 YYEEEE. The CDR3 runs 11 residues. Trimming took off 1 base at V and 6 bases at J, with 5 bases between the two ends. The CDR3 loop reads CASSLRGEQYF. CDR3 bases: TGTGCCAGCAGCTTGAGAGGCGAGCAGTACTTC.

This clone was picked up a small number of times. The gene calls are TRBV5-1 and TRBJ1-2, with D hard to call. Germline values: CDR1 SGHRS, CDR2 YFSETQ. V was trimmed by 5 bases and J by 8 bases, leaving 13 bases between them. The CDR3 covers 12 residues. As DNA, the CDR3 is TGCGCCAGCAGACTTGGGGAGGACGGCTACACCTTC. Its protein is CASRLGEDGYTF.

The chain's CDR3 is CASSADRGGEKLFF. In DNA, the CDR3 is TGTGCCAGCAGTGCAGACAGGGGGGGTGAAAAACTGTTTTTT. The J gene is TRBJ1-4, the V gene TRBV2; 9 bases align to TRBD1. The CDR3 is 14 residues long. After removal of 4 bases from V and 7 bases from J, the junction contained 4 bases not matched to a gene. Germline values: CDR1 SNHLY, CDR2 FYNNEI.

The chain carries TRBV30 and TRBJ2-1; 16 positions match TRBD2. Looked up from germline, CDR1 is GTSNPN and CDR2 is SVGIG (reference sequence). After removal of 6 bases from V and 8 bases from J, the junction contained 10 bases not matched to a gene. The CDR3 is made up of 16 amino acids. CDR3 protein: CACTPPGLAGGDEQFF. The CDR3 region has the DNA TGTGCCTGCACCCCACCGGGACTAGCGGGAGGGGATGAGCAGTTCTTC.

The V and J genes are TRBV6-6 and TRBJ2-5, with D possibly TRBD2 on 6 matching bases. The V end lost 6 bases, the J end lost 5 bases, and 22 bases lay between the germline ends. The CDR3 is 16 amino acids. Germline assignment: CDR1 MNHNY and CDR2 SVGAGI (reference sequence). CDR3 DNA sequence: TGTGCCAGCAGCCCAGCCCGGGACTCGGCGGGGGAGACCCAGTACTTC. Translated, it gives CASSPARDSAGETQYF.

The chain joins TRBV5-4 to TRBJ2-3; 9 nucleotides agree with TRBD2. The CDR3 is 15 amino acids. In germline, CDR1 is SGHNT, CDR2 YYREEE (reference sequence). J was trimmed by 5 bases and V by 0 bases; bases with no gene match: 4. Here the CDR3 DNA reads TGTGCCAGCAGCTTGGGCCTAGCGGGGCAAGATACGCAGTATTTT. As protein: CASSLGLAGQDTQYF.

This clone was seen a single time. The chain uses TRBV4-1 and TRBJ1-4; tentative D call: TRBD1 (6 bases). Germline CDR1 is MGHRA and CDR2 is YSYEKL. V lost 5 bases and J 2 bases, leaving 12 bases between the germline ends. The CDR3 totals 15 residues. The CDR3 loop is CASSERDNTNEKLFF. The CDR3 region has the DNA TGCGCCAGCAGCGAACGGGACAATACTAATGAAAAACTGTTTTTT.

This sequence joins TRBV6-5 and TRBJ1-1; no clear D gene. The CDR3 extends over 12 amino acids. The ends were cut back, 7 bases at V and 0 bases at J, with 6 bases in the middle. Germline CDR1 MNHEY, CDR2 SVGAGI. As DNA, the CDR3 is TGTGCCAGCATTCGGGTGAACACTGAAGCTTTCTTT. Residues: CASIRVNTEAFF.

The CDR3 bases are TGTGCCAGCTCGCTCCGACTAGAGGGGGCCCAAGAGACCCAGTACTTC. Translated: CASSLRLEGAQETQYF. The rearrangement links TRBV18 to TRBJ2-5; D may be TRBD1 (7 bases). Germline CDR1 and CDR2: KGHSH and LQKENI. The V end was cut by 6 bases, the J end by 1 base, with 18 bases between. The CDR3 loop spans 16 amino acids.

This clone was seen a single time. The chain is built from TRBV19 and TRBJ1-5, with a possible D match to TRBD1 (6 bases). Germline CDR1 LNHDA, CDR2 SQIVND (reference sequence). Trimming took 6 bases from V and 4 from J, leaving 22 bases between them. This CDR3 comprises 17 residues. CDR3 region: CASRTHFGQGPNQPQHF. The CDR3, as DNA: TGTGCCAGTAGGACCCATTTCGGGCAGGGGCCTAATCAGCCCCAGCATTTT.

This rearrangement joins TRBV6-1 to TRBJ2-1, with D tentatively TRBD1 (6 bases). CDR3 length: 14 residues. The V and J ends lost 3 bases and 5 bases respectively, with 11 bases between them. CDR1 is MNHNS, CDR2 SASEGT, per germline. CDR3 amino acids: CASSEGATNNEQFF. The CDR3, as DNA: TGTGCCAGCAGTGAGGGGGCAACTAACAATGAGCAGTTCTTC.

The V call is TRBV5-1, the J call TRBJ2-1; D is unresolved. This CDR3 has 16 residues. Germline loops: CDR1 SGHRS, CDR2 YFSETQ. Deletions cut 2 bases from V and 0 bases from J, with 12 bases between. This CDR3 is CASSFTVASSYNEQFF. The CDR3 DNA reads TGCGCCAGCAGCTTCACAGTTGCGAGCTCCTACAATGAGCAGTTCTTC.

The chain is built from TRBV20-1 and TRBJ2-1; D ambiguous. V was clipped by 7 bases and J by 7 bases, with 11 bases between them. The CDR3 is 11 amino acids. The germline gives CDR1 DFQATT, CDR2 SNEGSKA (reference sequence). CDR3 loop: CSGPWRNEQFF. CDR3 DNA sequence: TGCAGTGGGCCTTGGAGAAATGAGCAGTTCTTC.